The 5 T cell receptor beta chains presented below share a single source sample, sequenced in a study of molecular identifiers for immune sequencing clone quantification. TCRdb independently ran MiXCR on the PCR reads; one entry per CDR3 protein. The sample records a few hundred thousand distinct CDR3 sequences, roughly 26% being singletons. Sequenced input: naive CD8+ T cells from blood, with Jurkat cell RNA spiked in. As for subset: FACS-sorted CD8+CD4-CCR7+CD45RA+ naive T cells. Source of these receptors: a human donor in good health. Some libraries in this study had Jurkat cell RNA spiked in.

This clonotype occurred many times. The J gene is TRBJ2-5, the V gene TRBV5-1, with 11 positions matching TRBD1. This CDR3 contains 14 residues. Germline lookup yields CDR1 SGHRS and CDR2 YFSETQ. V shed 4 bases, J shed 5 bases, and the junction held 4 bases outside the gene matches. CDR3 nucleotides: TGCGCCAGCAGCACAGGACAGGGGGCTGAGACCCAGTACTTC. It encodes CASSTGQGAETQYF.

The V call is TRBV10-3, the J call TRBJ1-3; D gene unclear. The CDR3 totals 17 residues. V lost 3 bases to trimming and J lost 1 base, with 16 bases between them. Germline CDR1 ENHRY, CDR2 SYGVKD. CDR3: CAISDPAASRSGNTIYF. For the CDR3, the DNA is TGTGCCATCAGTGACCCGGCGGCCTCCCGATCTGGAAACACCATATATTTT.

The CDR3 nucleotides are TGTGCCAGCAGCTTTGGGGATGGGTACGAGCAGTACTTC. Translation: CASSFGDGYEQYF. This sequence joins TRBV7-6 and TRBJ2-7; D unresolved. Germline CDR1 SGHVS, CDR2 FNYEAQ. Trimming pared 3 bases from V and 4 bases from J, leaving 10 bases between. CDR3 length: 13 residues.

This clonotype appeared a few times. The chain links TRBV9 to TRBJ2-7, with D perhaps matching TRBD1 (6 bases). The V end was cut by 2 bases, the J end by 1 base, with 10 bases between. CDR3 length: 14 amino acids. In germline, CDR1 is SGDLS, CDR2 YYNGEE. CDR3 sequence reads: CASSVRDKSYEQYF. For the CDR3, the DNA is TGTGCCAGCAGCGTCCGGGACAAGTCCTACGAGCAGTACTTC.

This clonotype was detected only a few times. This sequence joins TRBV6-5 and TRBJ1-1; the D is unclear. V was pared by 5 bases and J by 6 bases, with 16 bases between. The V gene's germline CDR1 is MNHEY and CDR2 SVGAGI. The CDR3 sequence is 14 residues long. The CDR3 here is CASSNASGIPEAFF. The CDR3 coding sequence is TGTGCCAGCAGTAACGCATCGGGGATCCCTGAAGCTTTCTTT.